This TCR beta chain was obtained from a study of blood T cells in healthy people across ages. The CDR3 runs 16 residues. CDR1 and CDR2 (germline): MNHEY, SVGEGT. A second about 7 to 12 cycle PCR used barcoded and J-beta primers. TCRdb itself ran the 5' RACE reads through MiXCR, one entry per CDR3 protein. The sample consists of about 1.8 million distinct CDR3 sequences, about 50% of them appearing once. It was about 9.4 milliliters of peripheral blood that were drawn from each donor. The chain combines TRBV6-2 or TRBV6-3 with TRBJ2-4; 7 bases are shared with TRBD2. The J call may be in error: the DNA end matches TRBJ2-7 better. The origin of this receptor is a woman between 40 and 55 years old in good health. The sequenced sample was blood. The CDR3 DNA sequence: TGTGCCAGCAGTACCCTCATGAGCGGGGAACAATACGAGCAGTACTTC. This sequence encodes CASSTLMSGEQYEQYF.